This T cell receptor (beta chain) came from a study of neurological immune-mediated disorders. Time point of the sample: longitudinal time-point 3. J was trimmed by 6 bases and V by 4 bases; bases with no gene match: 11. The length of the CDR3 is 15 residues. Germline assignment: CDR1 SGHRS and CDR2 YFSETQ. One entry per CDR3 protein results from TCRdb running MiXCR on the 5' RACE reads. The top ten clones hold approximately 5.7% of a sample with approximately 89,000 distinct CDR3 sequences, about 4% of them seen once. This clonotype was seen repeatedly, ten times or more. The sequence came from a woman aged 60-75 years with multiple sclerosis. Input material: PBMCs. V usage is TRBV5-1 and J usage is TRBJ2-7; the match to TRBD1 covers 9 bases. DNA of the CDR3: TGCGCCAGCAGCCAACAGGGGGCGCCTTTAGCCGAGCAGTACTTC. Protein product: CASSQQGAPLAEQYF.